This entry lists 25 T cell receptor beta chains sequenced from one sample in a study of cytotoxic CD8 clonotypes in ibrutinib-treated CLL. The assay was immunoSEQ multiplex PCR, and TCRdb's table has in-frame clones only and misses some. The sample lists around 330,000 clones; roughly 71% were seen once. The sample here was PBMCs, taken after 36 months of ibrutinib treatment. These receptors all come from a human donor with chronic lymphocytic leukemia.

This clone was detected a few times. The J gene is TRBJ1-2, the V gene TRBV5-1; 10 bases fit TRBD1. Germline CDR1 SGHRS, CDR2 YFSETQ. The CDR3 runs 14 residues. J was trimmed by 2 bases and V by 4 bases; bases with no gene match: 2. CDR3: CASSQDRGNYGYTF. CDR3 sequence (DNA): TGCGCCAGCAGCCAGGACAGGGGGAACTATGGCTACACCTTC.

The CDR3 loop reads CASSKTGAQPQHF. The CDR3 DNA is TGTGCCAGCAGTAAGACAGGTGCCCAGCCCCAGCATTTT. The V gene is TRBV6-6, the J gene TRBJ1-5, with D tentatively TRBD1 (6 bases). V was trimmed by 5 bases and J by 7 bases, leaving 12 bases between them. CDR3 length: 13 amino acids. Germline V gives CDR1 MNHNY, CDR2 SVGAGI (reference sequence).

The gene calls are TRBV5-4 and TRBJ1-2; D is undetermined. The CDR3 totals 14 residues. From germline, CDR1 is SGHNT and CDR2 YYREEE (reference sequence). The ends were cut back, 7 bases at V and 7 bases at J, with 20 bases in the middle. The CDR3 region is CASSRERNHPGYTF. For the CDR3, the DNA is TGTGCCAGCTCACGGGAACGTAATCACCCTGGCTACACCTTC.

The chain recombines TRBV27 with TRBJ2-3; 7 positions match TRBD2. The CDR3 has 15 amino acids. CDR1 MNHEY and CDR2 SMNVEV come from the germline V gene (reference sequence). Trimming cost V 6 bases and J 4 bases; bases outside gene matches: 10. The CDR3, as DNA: TGTGCCAGCAGACGACTAGCCGGAACCCCAGATACGCAGTATTTT. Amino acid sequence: CASRRLAGTPDTQYF.

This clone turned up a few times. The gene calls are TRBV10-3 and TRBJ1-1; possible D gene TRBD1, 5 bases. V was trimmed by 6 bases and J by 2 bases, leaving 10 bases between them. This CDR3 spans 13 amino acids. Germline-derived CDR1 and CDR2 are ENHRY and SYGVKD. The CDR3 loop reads CAIRDRANTEAFF. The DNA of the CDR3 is TGTGCCATCAGAGACAGAGCAAACACTGAAGCTTTCTTT.

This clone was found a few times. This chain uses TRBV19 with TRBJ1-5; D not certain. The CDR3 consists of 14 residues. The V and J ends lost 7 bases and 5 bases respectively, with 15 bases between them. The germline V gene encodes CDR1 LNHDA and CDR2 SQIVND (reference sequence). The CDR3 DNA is TGTGCCAGTATAGGACGTAGCTGGGATCAGCCCCAGCATTTT. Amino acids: CASIGRSWDQPQHF. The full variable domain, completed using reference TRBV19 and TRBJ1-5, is DGGITQSPKYLFRKEGQNVTLSCEQNLNHDAMYWYRQDPGQGLRLIYYSQIVNDFQKGDIAEGYSVSREKKESFPLTVTSAQKNPTAFYLCASIGRSWDQPQHFGDGTRLSIL.

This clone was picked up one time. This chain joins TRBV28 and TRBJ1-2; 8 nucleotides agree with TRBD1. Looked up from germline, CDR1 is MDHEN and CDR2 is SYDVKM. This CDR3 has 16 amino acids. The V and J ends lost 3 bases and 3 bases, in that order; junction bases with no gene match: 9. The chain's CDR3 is CASSLLGTGADYGYTF. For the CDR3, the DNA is TGTGCCAGCAGTTTGCTTGGGACAGGCGCCGACTATGGCTACACCTTC.

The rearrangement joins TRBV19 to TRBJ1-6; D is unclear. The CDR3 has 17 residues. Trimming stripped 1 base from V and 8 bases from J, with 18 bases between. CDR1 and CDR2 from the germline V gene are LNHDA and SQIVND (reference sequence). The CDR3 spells CASSIAFSGKADSPLHF. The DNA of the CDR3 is TGTGCCAGTAGTATAGCCTTCTCGGGGAAAGCAGATTCACCCCTCCACTTT.

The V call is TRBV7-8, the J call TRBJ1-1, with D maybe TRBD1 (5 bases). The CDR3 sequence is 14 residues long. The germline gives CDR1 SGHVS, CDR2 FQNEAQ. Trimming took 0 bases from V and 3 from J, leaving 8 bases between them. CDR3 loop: CASSLAGGHTEAFF. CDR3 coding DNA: TGTGCCAGCAGCTTAGCGGGGGGACACACTGAAGCTTTCTTT.

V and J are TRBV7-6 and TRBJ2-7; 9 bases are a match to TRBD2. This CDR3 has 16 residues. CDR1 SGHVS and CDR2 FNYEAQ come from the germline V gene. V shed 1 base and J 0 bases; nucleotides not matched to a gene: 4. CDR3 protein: CASSLGAGGNSYEQYF. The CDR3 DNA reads TGTGCCAGCAGCTTAGGAGCGGGAGGAAACTCCTACGAGCAGTACTTC. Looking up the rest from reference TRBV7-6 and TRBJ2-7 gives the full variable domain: GAGVSQSPRYKVTKRGQDVALRCDPISGHVSLYWYRQALGQGPEFLTYFNYEAQQDKSGLPNDRFSAERPEGSISTLTIQRTEQRDSAMYRCASSLGAGGNSYEQYFGPGTRLTVT.

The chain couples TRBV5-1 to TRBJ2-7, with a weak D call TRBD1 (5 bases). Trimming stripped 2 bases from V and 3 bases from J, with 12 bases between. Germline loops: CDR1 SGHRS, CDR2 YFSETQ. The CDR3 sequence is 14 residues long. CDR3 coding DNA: TGCGCCAGCAGCTTCGGCAGGGTGGGCTACGAGCAGTACTTC. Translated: CASSFGRVGYEQYF.

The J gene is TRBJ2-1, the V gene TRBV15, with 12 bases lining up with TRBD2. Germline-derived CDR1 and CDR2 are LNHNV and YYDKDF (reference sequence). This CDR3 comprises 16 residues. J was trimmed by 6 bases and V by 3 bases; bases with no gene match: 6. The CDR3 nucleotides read TGTGCCACCAGCAGGGGACTAGCGGGCGCCTTCAATGAGCAGTTCTTC. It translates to CATSRGLAGAFNEQFF. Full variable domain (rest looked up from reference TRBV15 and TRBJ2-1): DAMVIQNPRYQVTQFGKPVTLSCSQTLNHNVMYWYQQKSSQAPKLLFHYYDKDFNNEADTPDNFQSRRPNTSFCFLDIRSPGLGDTAMYLCATSRGLAGAFNEQFFGPGTRLTVL.

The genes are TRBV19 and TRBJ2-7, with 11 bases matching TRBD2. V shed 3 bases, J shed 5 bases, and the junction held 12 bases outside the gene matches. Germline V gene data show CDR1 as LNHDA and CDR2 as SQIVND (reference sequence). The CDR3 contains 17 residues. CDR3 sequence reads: CASSIRLAGGFSDEQYF. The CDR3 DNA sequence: TGTGCCAGTAGTATTCGCCTAGCGGGAGGCTTTAGTGACGAGCAGTACTTC.

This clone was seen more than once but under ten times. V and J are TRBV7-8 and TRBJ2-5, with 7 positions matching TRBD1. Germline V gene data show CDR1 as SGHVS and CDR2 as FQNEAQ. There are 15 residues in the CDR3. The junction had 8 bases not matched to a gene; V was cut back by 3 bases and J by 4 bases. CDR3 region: CASSLYRGQRETQYF. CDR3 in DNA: TGTGCCAGCAGCTTGTATAGGGGGCAACGAGAGACCCAGTACTTC. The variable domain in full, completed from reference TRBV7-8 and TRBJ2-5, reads GAGVSQSPRYKVAKRGQDVALRCDPISGHVSLFWYQQALGQGPEFLTYFQNEAQLDKSGLPSDRFFAERPEGSVSTLKIQRTQQEDSAVYLCASSLYRGQRETQYFGPGTRLLVL.

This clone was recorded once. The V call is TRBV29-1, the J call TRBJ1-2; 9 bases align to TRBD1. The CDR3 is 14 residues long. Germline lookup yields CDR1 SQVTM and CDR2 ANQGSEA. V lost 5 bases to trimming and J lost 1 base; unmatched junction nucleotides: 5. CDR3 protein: CSVRTGEFNYGYTF. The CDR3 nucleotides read TGCAGCGTTCGGACAGGGGAGTTTAACTATGGCTACACCTTC.

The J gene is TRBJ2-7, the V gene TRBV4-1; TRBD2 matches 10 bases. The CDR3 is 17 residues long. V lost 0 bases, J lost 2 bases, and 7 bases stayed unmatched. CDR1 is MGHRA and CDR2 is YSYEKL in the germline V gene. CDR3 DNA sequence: TGCGCCAGCAGCCAAGATTCCCGAAGCGGGAGGGCCTACGAGCAGTACTTC. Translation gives CASSQDSRSGRAYEQYF.

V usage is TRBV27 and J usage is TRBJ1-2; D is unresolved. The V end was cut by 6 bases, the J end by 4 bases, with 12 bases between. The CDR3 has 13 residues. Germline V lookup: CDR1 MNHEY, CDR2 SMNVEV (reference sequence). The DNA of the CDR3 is TGTGCCAGCAGCTTAGCGCCTCTCTATGGCTACACCTTC. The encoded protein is CASSLAPLYGYTF.

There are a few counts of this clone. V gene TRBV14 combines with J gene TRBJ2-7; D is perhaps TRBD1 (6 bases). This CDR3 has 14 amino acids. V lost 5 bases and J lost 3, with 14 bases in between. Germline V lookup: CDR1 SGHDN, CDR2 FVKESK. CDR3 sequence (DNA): TGTGCCAGCAGCAAAGGGGTAGGGGGCTACGAGCAGTACTTC. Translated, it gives CASSKGVGGYEQYF.

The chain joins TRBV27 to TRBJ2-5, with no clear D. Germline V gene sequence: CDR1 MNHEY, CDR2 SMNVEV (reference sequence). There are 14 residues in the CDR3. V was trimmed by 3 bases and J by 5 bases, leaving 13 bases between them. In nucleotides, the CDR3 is TGTGCCAGCAGTTTTCTAGTCGACATGGAGACCCAGTACTTC. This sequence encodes CASSFLVDMETQYF.

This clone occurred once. This chain's CDR3 is CASSPGPWGVNEQFF. CDR3 bases: TGCGCCAGCAGTCCCGGGCCCTGGGGGGTCAATGAGCAGTTCTTC. The rearrangement uses TRBV4-1 and TRBJ2-1, with D possibly matching TRBD2 (6 bases). CDR3 length: 15 residues. V gave up 6 bases and J gave up 6 bases, with 18 bases separating them. The germline CDR1 and CDR2 sequences are MGHRA and YSYEKL.

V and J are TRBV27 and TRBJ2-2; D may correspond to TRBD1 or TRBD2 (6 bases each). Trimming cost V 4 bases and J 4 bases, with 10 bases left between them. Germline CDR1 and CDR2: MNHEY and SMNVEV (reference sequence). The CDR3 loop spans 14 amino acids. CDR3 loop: CASSSQGGTGELFF. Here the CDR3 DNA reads TGTGCCAGCAGTTCACAGGGAGGCACCGGGGAGCTGTTTTTT.

This chain's CDR3 is CSAVQGAHEQYF. The CDR3 DNA reads as TGCAGCGCCGTACAGGGGGCCCACGAGCAGTACTTC. The chain recombines TRBV29-1 with TRBJ2-7; 9 bases are a match to TRBD1. V gave up 7 bases and J gave up 5 bases; unmatched junction bases: 6. Germline V gene data show CDR1 as SQVTM and CDR2 as ANQGSEA. The CDR3 has 12 residues.

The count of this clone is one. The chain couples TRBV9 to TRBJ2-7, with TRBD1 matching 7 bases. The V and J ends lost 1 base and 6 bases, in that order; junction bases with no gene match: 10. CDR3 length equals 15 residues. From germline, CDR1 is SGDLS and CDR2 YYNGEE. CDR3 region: CASSVTPDRVIEQYF. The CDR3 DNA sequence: TGTGCCAGCAGCGTAACCCCCGACAGGGTAATCGAGCAGTACTTC. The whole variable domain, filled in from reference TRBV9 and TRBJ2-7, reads DSGVTQTPKHLITATGQRVTLRCSPRSGDLSVYWYQQSLDQGLQFLIQYYNGEERAKGNILERFSAQQFPDLHSELNLSSLELGDSALYFCASSVTPDRVIEQYFGPGTRLTVT.

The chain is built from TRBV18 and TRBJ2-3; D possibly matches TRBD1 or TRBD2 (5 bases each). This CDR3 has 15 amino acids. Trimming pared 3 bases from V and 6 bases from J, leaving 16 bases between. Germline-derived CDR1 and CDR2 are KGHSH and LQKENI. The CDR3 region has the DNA TGTGCCAGCTCACCCTGGGACGCAACAAGGGATACGCAGTATTTT. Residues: CASSPWDATRDTQYF.

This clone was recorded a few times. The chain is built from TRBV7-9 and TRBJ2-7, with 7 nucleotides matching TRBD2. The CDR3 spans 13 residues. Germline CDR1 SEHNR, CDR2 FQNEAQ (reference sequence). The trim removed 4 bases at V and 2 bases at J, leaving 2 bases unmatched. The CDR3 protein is CASSSGTTYEQYF. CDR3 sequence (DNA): TGTGCCAGCAGCTCCGGGACTACCTACGAGCAGTACTTC.